This TCR beta chain was recovered during a study of PD-L1 blockade in urothelial cancer. Study at large: Blood drawn 3 weeks (second dose) and 6 weeks after treatment start was analyzed.

TCRdb's copy holds only in-frame clones and misses some; the assay was immunoSEQ multiplex PCR. This table holds 30,000 to 45,000 clones, approximately 88% found once. Time point noted: peripheral blood 6 weeks after treatment start. Each patient presented with locally advanced or metastatic urothelial carcinoma. From germline, CDR1 is GTSNPN and CDR2 SVGIG (reference sequence). V trimming: 3 bases; J trimming: 3 bases; junction bases outside the gene matches: 7. The CDR3 totals 15 residues. The chain links TRBV30 to TRBJ1-5; TRBD1 aligns across 8 bases. This receptor was obtained from a man in his forties with urothelial cancer. Sequenced material: PBMCs, taken around atezolizumab (anti-PD-L1) treatment. The CDR3 loop is CAWSERTGLNQPQHF. As DNA, the CDR3 is TGTGCCTGGAGCGAAAGGACAGGGCTCAATCAGCCCCAGCATTTT.